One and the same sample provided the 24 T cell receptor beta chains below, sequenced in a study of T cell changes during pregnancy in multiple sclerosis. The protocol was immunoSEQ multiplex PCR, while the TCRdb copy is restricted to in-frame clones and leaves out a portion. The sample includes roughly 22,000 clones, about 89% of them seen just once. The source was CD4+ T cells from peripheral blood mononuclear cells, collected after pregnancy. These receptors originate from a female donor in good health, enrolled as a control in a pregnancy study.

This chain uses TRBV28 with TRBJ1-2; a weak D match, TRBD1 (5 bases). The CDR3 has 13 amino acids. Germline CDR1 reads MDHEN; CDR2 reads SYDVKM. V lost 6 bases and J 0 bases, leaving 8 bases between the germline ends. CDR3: CASRQDTNYGYTF. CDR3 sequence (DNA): TGTGCCAGCAGACAGGACACTAACTATGGCTACACCTTC.

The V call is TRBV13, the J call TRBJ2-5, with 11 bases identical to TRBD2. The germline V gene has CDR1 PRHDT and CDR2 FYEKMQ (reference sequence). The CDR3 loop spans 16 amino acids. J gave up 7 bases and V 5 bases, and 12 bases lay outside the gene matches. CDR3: CASSTSGGYPVGTQYF. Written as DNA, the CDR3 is TGTGCCAGCAGCACTAGCGGGGGCTACCCCGTGGGGACCCAGTACTTC.

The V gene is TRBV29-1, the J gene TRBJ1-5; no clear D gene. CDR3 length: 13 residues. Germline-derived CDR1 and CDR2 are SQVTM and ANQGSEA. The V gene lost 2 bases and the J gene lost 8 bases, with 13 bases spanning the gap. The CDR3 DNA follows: TGCAGCGTTGAAATCGGTGCGGGTGAGCCCCAGCATTTT. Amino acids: CSVEIGAGEPQHF. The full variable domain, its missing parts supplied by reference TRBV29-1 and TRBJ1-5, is SAVISQKPSRDICQRGTSLTIQCQVDSQVTMMFWYRQQPGQSLTLIATANQGSEATYESGFVIDKFPISRPNLTFSTLTVSNMSPEDSSIYLCSVEIGAGEPQHFGDGTRLSIL.

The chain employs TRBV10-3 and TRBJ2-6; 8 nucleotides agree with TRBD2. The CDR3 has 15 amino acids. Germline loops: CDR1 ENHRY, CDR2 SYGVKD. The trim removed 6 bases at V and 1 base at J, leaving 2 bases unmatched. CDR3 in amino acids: CAISGGGSGANVLTF. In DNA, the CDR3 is TGTGCCATCAGCGGGGGGGGTTCTGGGGCCAACGTCCTGACTTTC.

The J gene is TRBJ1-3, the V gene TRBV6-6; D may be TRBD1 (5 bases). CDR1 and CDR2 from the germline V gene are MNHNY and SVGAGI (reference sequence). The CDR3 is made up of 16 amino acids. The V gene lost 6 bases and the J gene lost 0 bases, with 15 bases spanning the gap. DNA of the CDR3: TGTGCCAGCAGGCGGCCAGGGCCGAGCTCTGGAAACACCATATATTTT. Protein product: CASRRPGPSSGNTIYF.

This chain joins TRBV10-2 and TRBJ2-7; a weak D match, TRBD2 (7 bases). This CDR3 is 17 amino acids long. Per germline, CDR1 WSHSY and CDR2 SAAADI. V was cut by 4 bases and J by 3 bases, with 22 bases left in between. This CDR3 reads CASSVSSSGRGLYEQYF. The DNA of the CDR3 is TGCGCCAGCAGTGTCTCCTCCTCAGGGCGGGGGCTCTACGAGCAGTACTTC.

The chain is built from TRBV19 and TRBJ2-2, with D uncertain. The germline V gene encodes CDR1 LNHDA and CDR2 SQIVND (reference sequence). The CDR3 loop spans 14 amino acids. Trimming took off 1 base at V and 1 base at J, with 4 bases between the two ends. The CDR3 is CASSIAGNTGELFF. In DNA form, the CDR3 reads TGTGCCAGTAGTATAGCGGGGAACACCGGGGAGCTGTTTTTT.

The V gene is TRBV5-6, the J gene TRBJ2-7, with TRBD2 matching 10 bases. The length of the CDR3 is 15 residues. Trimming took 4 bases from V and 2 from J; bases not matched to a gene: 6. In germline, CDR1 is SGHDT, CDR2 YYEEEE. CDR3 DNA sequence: TGTGCCAGCAGCACCGGGACTAGCGAGGCCTACGAGCAGTACTTC. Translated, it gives CASSTGTSEAYEQYF.

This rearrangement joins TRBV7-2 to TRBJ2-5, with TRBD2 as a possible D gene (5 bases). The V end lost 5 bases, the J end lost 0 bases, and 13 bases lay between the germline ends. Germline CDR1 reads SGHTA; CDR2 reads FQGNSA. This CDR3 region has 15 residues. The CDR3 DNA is TGTGCCAGCAGCCAGAGGGCCGGGTACCAAGAGACCCAGTACTTC. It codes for CASSQRAGYQETQYF.

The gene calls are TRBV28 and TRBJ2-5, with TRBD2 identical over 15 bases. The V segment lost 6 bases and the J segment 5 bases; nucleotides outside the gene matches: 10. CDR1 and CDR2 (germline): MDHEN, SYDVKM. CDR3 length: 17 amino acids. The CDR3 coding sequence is TGTGCCAGCAGACTCCGGACTAGCGGGAGGGTCTACGAGACCCAGTACTTC. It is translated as CASRLRTSGRVYETQYF.

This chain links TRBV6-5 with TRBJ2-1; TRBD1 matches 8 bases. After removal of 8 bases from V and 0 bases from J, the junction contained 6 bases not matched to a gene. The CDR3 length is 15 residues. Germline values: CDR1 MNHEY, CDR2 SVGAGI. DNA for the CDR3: TGTGCCAGCCATGCCGGGACAGGCTCCTACAATGAGCAGTTCTTC. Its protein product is CASHAGTGSYNEQFF.

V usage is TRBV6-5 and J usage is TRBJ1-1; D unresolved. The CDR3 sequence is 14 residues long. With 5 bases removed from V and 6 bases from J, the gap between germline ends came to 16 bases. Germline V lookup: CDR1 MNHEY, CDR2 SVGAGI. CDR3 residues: CASSRHDRRAEAFF. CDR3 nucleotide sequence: TGTGCCAGCAGTAGACACGACCGGAGGGCTGAAGCTTTCTTT.

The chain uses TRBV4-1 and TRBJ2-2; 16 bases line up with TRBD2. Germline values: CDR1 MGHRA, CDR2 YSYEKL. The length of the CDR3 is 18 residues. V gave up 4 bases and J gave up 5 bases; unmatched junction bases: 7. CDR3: CASSLGTSGRAGTGELFF. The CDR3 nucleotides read TGCGCCAGCAGCCTTGGGACTAGCGGGAGGGCCGGGACCGGGGAGCTGTTTTTT.

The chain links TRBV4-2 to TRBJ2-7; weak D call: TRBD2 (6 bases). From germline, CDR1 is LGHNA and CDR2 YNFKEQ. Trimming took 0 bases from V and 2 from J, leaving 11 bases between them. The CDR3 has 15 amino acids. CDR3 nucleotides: TGTGCCAGCAGCCAAGATAGCGGACTGCCCTACGAGCAGTACTTC. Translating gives CASSQDSGLPYEQYF.

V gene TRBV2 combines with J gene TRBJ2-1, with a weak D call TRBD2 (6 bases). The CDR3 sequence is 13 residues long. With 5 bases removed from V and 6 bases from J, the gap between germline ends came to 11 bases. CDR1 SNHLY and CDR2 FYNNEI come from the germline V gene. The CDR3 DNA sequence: TGTGCCAGCAGTAACCGGGACTCCAATGAGCAGTTCTTC. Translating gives CASSNRDSNEQFF.

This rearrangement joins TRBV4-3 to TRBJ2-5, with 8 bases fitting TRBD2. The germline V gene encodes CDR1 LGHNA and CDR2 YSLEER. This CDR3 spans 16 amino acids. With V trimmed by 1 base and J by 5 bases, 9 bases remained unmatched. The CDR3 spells CASSQGGIASGETQYF. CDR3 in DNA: TGCGCCAGCAGCCAAGGAGGGATCGCTAGCGGGGAGACCCAGTACTTC.

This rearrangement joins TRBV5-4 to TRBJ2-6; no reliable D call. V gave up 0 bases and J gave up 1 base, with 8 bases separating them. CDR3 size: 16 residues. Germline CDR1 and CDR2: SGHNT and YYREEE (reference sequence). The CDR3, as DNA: TGTGCCAGCAGCTTGGCGAGGAGATCTGGGGCCAACGTCCTGACTTTC. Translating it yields CASSLARRSGANVLTF. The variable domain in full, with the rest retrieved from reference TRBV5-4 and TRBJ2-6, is ETGVTQSPTHLIKTRGQQVTLRCSSQSGHNTVSWYQQALGQGPQFIFQYYREEENGRGNFPPRFSGLQFPNYSSELNVNALELDDSALYLCASSLARRSGANVLTFGAGSRLTVL.

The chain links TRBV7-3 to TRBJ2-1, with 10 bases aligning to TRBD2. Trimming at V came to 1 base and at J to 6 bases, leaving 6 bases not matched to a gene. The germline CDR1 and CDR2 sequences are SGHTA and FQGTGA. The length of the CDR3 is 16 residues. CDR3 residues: CASSLNALAGSNEQFF. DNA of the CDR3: TGTGCCAGCAGCTTAAACGCACTAGCGGGGTCCAATGAGCAGTTCTTC.

The CDR3 reads CASSLSSGTGTRKLFF. In nucleotides, the CDR3 is TGTGCCAGCAGTTTGTCTTCCGGGACAGGGACTAGGAAACTGTTTTTT. The rearrangement joins TRBV28 to TRBJ1-4, with TRBD1 matching 9 bases. CDR1 and CDR2 from the germline V gene are MDHEN and SYDVKM. The CDR3 is made up of 16 amino acids. J lost 11 bases, V lost 3 bases, and 13 bases had no gene match. Together with reference TRBV28 and TRBJ1-4, the CDR3 gives the full variable domain: DVKVTQSSRYLVKRTGEKVFLECVQDMDHENMFWYRQDPGLGLRLIYFSYDVKMKEKGDIPEGYSVSREKKERFSLILESASTNQTSMYLCASSLSSGTGTRKLFFGSGTQLSVL.

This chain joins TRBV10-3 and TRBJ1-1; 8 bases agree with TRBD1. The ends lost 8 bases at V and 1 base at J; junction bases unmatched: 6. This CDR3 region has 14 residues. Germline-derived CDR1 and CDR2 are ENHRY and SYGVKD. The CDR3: CAIGFDRGNTEAFF. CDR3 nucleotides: TGTGCCATCGGCTTTGACAGGGGGAACACTGAAGCTTTCTTT.

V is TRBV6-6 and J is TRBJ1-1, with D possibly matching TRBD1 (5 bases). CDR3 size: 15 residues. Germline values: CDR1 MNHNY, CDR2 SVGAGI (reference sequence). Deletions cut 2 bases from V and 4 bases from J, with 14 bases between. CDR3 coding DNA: TGTGCCAGCAGTTACAGGAGTCAGGGTGGCACTGAAGCTTTCTTT. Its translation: CASSYRSQGGTEAFF.

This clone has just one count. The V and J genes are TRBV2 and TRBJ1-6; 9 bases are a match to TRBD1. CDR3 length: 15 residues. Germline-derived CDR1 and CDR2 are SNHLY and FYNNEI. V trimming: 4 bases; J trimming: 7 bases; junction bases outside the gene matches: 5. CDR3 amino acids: CASSGSTGGNSPLHF. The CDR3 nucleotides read TGTGCCAGCAGTGGGTCAACAGGGGGCAATTCACCCCTCCACTTT.

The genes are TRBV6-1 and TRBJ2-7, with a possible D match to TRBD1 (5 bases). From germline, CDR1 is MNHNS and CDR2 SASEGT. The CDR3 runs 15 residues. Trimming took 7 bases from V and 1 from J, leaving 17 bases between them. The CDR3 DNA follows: TGTGCCAGCAAGTTCGGAAATACAGGTTCCTACGAGCAGTACTTC. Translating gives CASKFGNTGSYEQYF.

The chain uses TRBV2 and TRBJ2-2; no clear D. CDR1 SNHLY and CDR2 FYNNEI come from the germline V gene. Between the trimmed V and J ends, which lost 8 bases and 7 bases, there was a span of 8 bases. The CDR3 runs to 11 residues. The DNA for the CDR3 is TGTGCCAGCTCAGCGAGCGGGGAGCTGTTTTTT. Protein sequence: CASSASGELFF.